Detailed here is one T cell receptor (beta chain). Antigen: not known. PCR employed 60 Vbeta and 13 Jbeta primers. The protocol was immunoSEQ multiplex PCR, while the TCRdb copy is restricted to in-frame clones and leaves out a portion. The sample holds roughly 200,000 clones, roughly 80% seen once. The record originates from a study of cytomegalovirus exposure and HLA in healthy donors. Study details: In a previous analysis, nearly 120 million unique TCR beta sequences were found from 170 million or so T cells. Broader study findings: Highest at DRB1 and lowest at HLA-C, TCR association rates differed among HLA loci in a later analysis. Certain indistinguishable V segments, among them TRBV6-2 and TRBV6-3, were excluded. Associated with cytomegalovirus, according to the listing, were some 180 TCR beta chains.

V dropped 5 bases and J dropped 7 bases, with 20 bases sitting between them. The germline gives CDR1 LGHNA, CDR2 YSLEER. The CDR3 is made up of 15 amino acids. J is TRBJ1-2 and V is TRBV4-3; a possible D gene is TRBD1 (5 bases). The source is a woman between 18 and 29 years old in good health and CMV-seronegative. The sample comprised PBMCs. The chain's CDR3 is CASSDRQGHSLGYTF. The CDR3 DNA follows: TGCGCCAGCAGCGACCGGCAGGGCCATTCTCTTGGCTACACCTTC.